This is a list of T cell receptor beta chains from one sample in a study of blood T cell repertoires in COVID-19. The method was immunoSEQ multiplex PCR; TCRdb's version includes in-frame clones alone and lacks a portion of them. The sample has under 550,000 clones, around 90% seen once. The source material was peripheral blood. These receptors came from a man aged 18-30 years with COVID-19, enrolled during active disease. Both conserved end residues are part of each CDR3. The D gene is left open where the match is weak.

V | D | CDR3
TRBV6-5 | TRBD1 | CASSSNRGYYEQYF
TRBV6-5 | TRBD1 | CASSPNRGPREQFF
TRBV2 | . | CASSVIRTQYF
TRBV5-1 | . | CASSFLAINSYEQYF
TRBV19 | TRBD1 | CASSTDRGYEQYF
TRBV6-5 | TRBD1 | CASSYDRQGDEQFF
TRBV7-9 | . | CASSFGQVNTEAFF
TRBV25-1 | . | CASSDKGRETQYF
TRBV6-5 | . | CASSYSQGSYEQYF
TRBV7-9 | . | CASSPVPGELFF